The sequence of this T cell receptor (beta chain) was determined in a study of patients with pleural tuberculosis (dated by TCRdb to 2013 to 2014). Sequencing was carried out with an Illumina Genome Analyzer IIx. In TCRdb, the public reads were trimmed at Q25 with fastp and aligned with MiXCR, with productive beta chains retained. Rows merge per CDR3 protein into single entries with the most common DNA and genes. The sample data list tens of thousands of distinct CDR3 sequences, and about 18% of these were observed just once. 3% to 4% of the sample lies in the top ten. This clonotype appeared many times. Its antigen is unknown. The record has no base qualities; no much larger clone is one base away. The CDR3 contains 17 residues, cysteine and phenylalanine counted. The sequence is cut down to CDR3 DNA, 51 bases in frame from base 1. CDR1 is given as MGHRA and CDR2 as YSYEKL, both from the germline V gene. V and J are trimmed by 3 bases and 0 bases, and the gene matches miss 5 bases of the junction.

The rearrangement joined TRBV4-1 to TRBJ2-1; 10 bases in the junction line up with TRBD2. The clonotype comes from a human donor with pleural tuberculosis. The sample comprised peripheral blood. The nucleotide sequence is TGCGCCAGCAGCCATAGTAGCGGGAGGTACTCCTACAATGAGCAGTTCTTC. It translates to CASSHSSGRYSYNEQFF.